This paragraph reports one T cell receptor (beta chain). The antigen remains undetermined. The entry originates in a study of vaccination and CD4 T cells after COVID-19. Study-level information: Each participant underwent a two-dose regimen of either the BNT162b2 or the mRNA-1273 vaccine. General study results and limits: Counts of SARS-CoV-2-reactive clonotypes had a median that went from around 19 to 38, a nonsignificant change. Data came from relatively few convalescent patients and lacked early post-infection timepoints.

CDR1 and CDR2 (germline): SGHNT, YYREEE (reference sequence). Deletions cut 1 base from V and 7 bases from J, with 14 bases between. The CDR3 is 14 amino acids. The Oncomine TCR Beta short-read assay generated sequence data from the DNA of cultured CD4+ T cells. TCRdb reprocessed the PCR reads via MiXCR and lists one record per CDR3 protein. The data show 20,000 to 25,000 distinct CDR3 sequences, with 50% to 65% seen just once and around 5.4% held by the top ten. The treatment here: approximately 10-day PBMC culture with coronavirus spike peptide pools or control peptides (ViraFEST assay). In the ViraFEST assay, peptide-pool expansion preceded TCR sequencing of expanded clonotypes.

The chain is built from TRBV5-4 and TRBJ1-2; D gene ambiguous. This receptor was identified in a human donor who had recovered from COVID-19. Sequenced input: CD4+ T cells from blood, cultured in vitro. CDR3 coding DNA: TGTGCCAGCAGCTTGTCTCTCAGTCGACCTGGCTACACCTTC. This sequence encodes CASSLSLSRPGYTF.